This TCR beta chain stems from a study of control samples from healthy donors and cancer patients (dated by TCRdb to the early 2020s). Notes on this clone: Its antigen is unknown. No clone much larger than this one lies a single base away; base qualities are absent.

The CDR3 has 14 amino acids, counting the end cysteine and phenylalanine. The entry retains the CDR3 DNA only, 42 bases that are in frame from base 1. V is shortened by 6 bases, J by 1 base, and the region joining them spans 10 bases. According to the germline V gene, CDR1 reads SGHTA and CDR2 reads FQGNSA. The library was generated by the immunoSEQ multiplex PCR assay. Sourced from immuneACCESS, this table was stored by TCRdb with only in-frame sequences that have V and J called. A share of the clones is absent; for the studies checked, an unresolved V gene accounts for under half, and the remainder has no known explanation. This sample has approximately 93,000 clones in its table, and around 90% of those were observed once. Less than 10% of the sample belongs to the ten largest clones.

This chain joins TRBV7-2 to TRBJ2-1; 5 matching bases give a weak D call of TRBD1. Material: PBMCs. The source of this sequence is a woman between 50 and 59 years old with colorectal cancer. The sequenced DNA is TGTGCCAGCAGGACAGATATATCCTACAATGAGCAGTTCTTC. This gives the protein CASRTDISYNEQFF.